One T cell receptor beta chain is described in this entry. This CDR3 has 13 residues. CDR1 is LNHDA and CDR2 is SQIVND in the germline V gene (reference sequence). V shed 7 bases and J shed 4 bases, with 14 bases lying between them. Positively selected for CCR7, the CD45RO-negative cells used as naive CD8 cells excluded terminally differentiated effector memory CD45RA+ cells. The record originates from a study of shared clonotypes between healthy human individuals. Study background: A couple of women and a few men aged 18 to 49 served as donors.

Original analysis: ImmunoSEQ only sent back junction sequences with no quality scores, so filtering was done differently. Assay used: immunoSEQ multiplex PCR; TCRdb lists only in-frame clones, some missing. V, J and clone size are those of that table, while D and trimming were read from the DNA. There are some 1,900,000 clones in the sample; about 95% occur only once, and more than 0.9% lies in the top ten. The clonotype comes from a man younger than 30 in good health. Material for sequencing was naive CD8+ T cells sorted from blood. The rearrangement uses TRBV19 and TRBJ2-7, with D perhaps being TRBD1 or TRBD2 (5 bases each). This chain's CDR3 is CASTGWDGYEQYF. In DNA form, the CDR3 reads TGTGCCAGTACCGGGTGGGACGGTTACGAGCAGTACTTC.